This T cell receptor (beta chain) was profiled in a study of blood T cell repertoires in COVID-19. Measured with immunoSEQ multiplex PCR; TCRdb has only the in-frame clones, and not every one. The sample includes about 86,000 clones, more than 65% of them seen just once. Germline V gene sequence: CDR1 SQVTM, CDR2 ANQGSEA. Trimming took off 7 bases at V and 3 bases at J, with 10 bases between the two ends. CDR3 length equals 11 residues. Sequenced sample: peripheral blood. V is TRBV29-1 and J is TRBJ2-7; TRBD1 is a possible D gene (6 bases). The receptor's source is a man aged 70-80 years with acute or convalescent COVID-19. As DNA, the CDR3 is TGCAGCGCCCAACAGGGCTACGAGCAGTACTTC. Translating it yields CSAQQGYEQYF.